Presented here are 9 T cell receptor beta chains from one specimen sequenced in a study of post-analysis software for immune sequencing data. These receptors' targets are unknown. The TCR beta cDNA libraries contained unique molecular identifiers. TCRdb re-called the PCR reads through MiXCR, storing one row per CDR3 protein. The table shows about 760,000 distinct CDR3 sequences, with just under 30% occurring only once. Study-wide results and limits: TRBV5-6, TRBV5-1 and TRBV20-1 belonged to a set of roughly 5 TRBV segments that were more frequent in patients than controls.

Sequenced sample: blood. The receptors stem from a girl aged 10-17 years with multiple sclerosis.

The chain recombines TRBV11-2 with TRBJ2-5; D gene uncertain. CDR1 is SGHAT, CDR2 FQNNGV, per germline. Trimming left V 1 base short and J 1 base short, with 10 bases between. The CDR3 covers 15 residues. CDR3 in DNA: TGTGCCAGCAGCTTAGCCCGGACCAGCCAAGAGACCCAGTACTTC. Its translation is CASSLARTSQETQYF.

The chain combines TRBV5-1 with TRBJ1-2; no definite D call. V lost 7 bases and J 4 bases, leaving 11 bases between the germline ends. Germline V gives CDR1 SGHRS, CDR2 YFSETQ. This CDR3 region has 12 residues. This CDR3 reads CASSPGTYGYTF. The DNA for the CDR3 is TGCGCCAGCTCCCCAGGAACCTATGGCTACACCTTC. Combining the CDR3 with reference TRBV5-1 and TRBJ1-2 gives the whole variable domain KAGVTQTPRYLIKTRGQQVTLSCSPISGHRSVSWYQQTPGQGLQFLFEYFSETQRNKGNFPGRFSGRQFSNSRSEMNVSTLELGDSALYLCASSPGTYGYTFGSGTRLTVV.

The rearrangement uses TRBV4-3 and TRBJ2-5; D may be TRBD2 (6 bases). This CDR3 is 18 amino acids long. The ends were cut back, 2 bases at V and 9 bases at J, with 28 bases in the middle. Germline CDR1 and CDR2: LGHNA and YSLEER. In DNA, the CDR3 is TGCGCCAGCAGCCAAAACCCATGGAGGGCCCACGAAACCAGGGCCCAGTACTTC. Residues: CASSQNPWRAHETRAQYF.

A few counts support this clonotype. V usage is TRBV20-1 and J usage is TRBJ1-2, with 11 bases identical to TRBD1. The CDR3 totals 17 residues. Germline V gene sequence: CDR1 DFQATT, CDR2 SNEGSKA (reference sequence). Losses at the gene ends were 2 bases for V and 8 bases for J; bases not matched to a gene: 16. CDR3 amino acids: CSARSLKTDRGRSGYTF. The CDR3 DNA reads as TGCAGTGCTAGATCCCTGAAAACGGACAGGGGGCGGAGCGGCTACACCTTC.

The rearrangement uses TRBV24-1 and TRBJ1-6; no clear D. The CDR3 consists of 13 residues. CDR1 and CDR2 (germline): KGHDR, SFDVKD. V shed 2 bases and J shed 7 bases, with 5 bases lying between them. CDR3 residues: CATSDYRNSPLHF. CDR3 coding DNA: TGTGCCACCAGTGATTACAGAAATTCACCCCTCCACTTT.

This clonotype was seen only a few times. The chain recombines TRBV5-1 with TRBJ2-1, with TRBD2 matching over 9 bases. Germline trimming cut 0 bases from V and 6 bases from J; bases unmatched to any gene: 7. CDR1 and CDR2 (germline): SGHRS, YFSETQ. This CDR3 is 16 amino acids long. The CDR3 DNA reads TGCGCCAGCAGCTTGGGTTCTAGCGGGGTTGTCAATGAGCAGTTCTTC. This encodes CASSLGSSGVVNEQFF.

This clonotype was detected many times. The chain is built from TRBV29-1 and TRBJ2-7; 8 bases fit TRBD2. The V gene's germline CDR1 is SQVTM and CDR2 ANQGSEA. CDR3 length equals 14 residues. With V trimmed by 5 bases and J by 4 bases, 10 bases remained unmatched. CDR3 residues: CSVLERETQYEQYF. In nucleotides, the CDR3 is TGCAGCGTTCTTGAGCGGGAGACCCAATACGAGCAGTACTTC.

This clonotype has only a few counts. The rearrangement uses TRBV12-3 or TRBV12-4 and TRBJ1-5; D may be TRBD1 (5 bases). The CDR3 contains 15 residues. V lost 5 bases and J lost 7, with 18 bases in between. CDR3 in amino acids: CASSPSGGVGQPQHF. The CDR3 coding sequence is TGTGCCAGCAGTCCCTCGGGGGGGGTTGGGCAGCCCCAGCATTTT.

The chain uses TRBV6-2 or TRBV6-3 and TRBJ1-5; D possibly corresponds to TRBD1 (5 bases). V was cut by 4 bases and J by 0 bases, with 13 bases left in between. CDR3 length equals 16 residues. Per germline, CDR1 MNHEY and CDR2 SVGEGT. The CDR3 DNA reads TGTGCCAGCAGTTCTCGGGGACGGCTTAGCAATCAGCCCCAGCATTTT. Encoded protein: CASSSRGRLSNQPQHF.